Presented here are 23 T cell receptor beta chains from one specimen sequenced in a study of spatial heterogeneity in lung cancer. TCRdb itself ran the 5' RACE reads through MiXCR, one entry per CDR3 protein. The sample contains roughly 18,000 distinct CDR3 sequences, over 8.5% of which appear only once. Documented time point: blood at routine non-recurrence follow-up after resection. This sample comprised PBMCs, obtained at follow-up. The receptor source for this set is a male donor with early-stage non-small cell lung cancer.

In its sample, this clonotype is medium-sized (0.01 to 0.1%). The chain combines TRBV12-3 or TRBV12-4 with TRBJ2-2; 8 nucleotides agree with TRBD1. Trimming cost V 6 bases and J 3 bases; bases outside gene matches: 3. There are 14 residues in the CDR3. The CDR3 DNA reads TGTGCCAGCAGCGACAGGGGATACACCGGGGAGCTGTTTTTT. Protein product: CASSDRGYTGELFF.

This clonotype has a count of ten or more. CDR3 sequence (DNA): TGCGCCAGCAGCCAGCTAGCGGGGGGGACCTACGAGCAGTACTTC. Encoded protein: CASSQLAGGTYEQYF. The chain couples TRBV4-1 to TRBJ2-7; 12 bases map to TRBD2. The CDR3 has 15 amino acids. The germline V gene has CDR1 MGHRA and CDR2 YSYEKL. Germline trimming cut 3 bases from V and 2 bases from J; bases unmatched to any gene: 2.

This clonotype was picked up a small number of times. V and J are TRBV12-3 or TRBV12-4 and TRBJ2-6; D gene uncertain. The CDR3 consists of 16 residues. Trimming removed 3 bases from V and 2 bases from J, with 11 bases in between. CDR3 loop: CASSLVRNPGANVLTF. The CDR3 coding sequence is TGTGCCAGCAGTTTGGTTAGGAATCCTGGGGCCAACGTCCTGACTTTC.

In its sample, this clonotype ranks as medium-sized. This rearrangement joins TRBV24-1 to TRBJ1-2; D gene ambiguous. The CDR3 has 14 amino acids. Trimming took off 7 bases at V and 2 bases at J, with 13 bases between the two ends. The V gene's germline CDR1 is KGHDR and CDR2 SFDVKD. The CDR3 DNA sequence: TGTGCCACCAGCAGCCCTCGGTACAACTATGGCTACACCTTC. Translated, it gives CATSSPRYNYGYTF.

The gene calls are TRBV19 and TRBJ2-2; weak D call: TRBD2 (6 bases). The germline V and J ends were trimmed by 5 bases and 3 bases, with 13 bases remaining between them. This CDR3 is 15 amino acids long. Germline V CDR1 and CDR2: LNHDA, SQIVND (reference sequence). In DNA form, the CDR3 reads TGTGCCAGTAGTCGGAGGGACGGAGACACCGGGGAGCTGTTTTTT. Translated, it gives CASSRRDGDTGELFF.

This clonotype was counted at least ten times. Germline and junction disagree at one end, which may indicate a read error. The chain links TRBV19 to TRBJ1-2, with D possibly being TRBD1 (6 bases). The CDR3 length is 15 residues. The germline CDR1 and CDR2 sequences are LNHDA and SQIVND (reference sequence). The CDR3: CASSILGGGDLLSAF. In nucleotides, the CDR3 is TGTGCCAGTAGTATTCTGGGGGGCGGCGATCTCCTCTCCGCCTTC. The whole variable domain, filled in from reference TRBV19 and TRBJ1-2, reads DGGITQSPKYLFRKEGQNVTLSCEQNLNHDAMYWYRQDPGQGLRLIYYSQIVNDFQKGDIAEGYSVSREKKESFPLTVTSAQKNPTAFYLCASSILGGGDLLSAFGSGTRLTVV.

This clonotype was found many times. The genes are TRBV30 and TRBJ2-2; D remains ambiguous. Trimming pared 3 bases from V and 2 bases from J, leaving 10 bases between. The CDR3 extends over 14 amino acids. Germline V gene sequence: CDR1 GTSNPN, CDR2 SVGIG (reference sequence). CDR3 nucleotide sequence: TGTGCCTGGAGAAGGACGGCTAACACCGGGGAGCTGTTTTTT. Amino acid sequence: CAWRRTANTGELFF.

The V and J genes are TRBV3-1 and TRBJ2-1; 7 nucleotides line up with TRBD1. The CDR3 runs to 15 residues. Germline CDR1 reads LGHDT; CDR2 reads YNNKEL (reference sequence). Trimming took 1 base from V and 2 from J; bases not matched to a gene: 2. The CDR3 coding sequence is TGTGCCAGCAGCCAAGGGACAGGCGCCTACAATGAGCAGTTCTTC. Its protein product is CASSQGTGAYNEQFF.

By share, this clonotype counts as medium-sized. The chain has TRBV12-3 or TRBV12-4 and TRBJ2-2; D perhaps matches TRBD2 (5 bases). The CDR3 sequence is 14 residues long. V lost 5 bases, J lost 4 bases, and 11 bases lay in between. Here the CDR3 DNA reads TGTGCCAGCAGTCTTAGCGTACTCACCGGGGAGCTGTTTTTT. Protein product: CASSLSVLTGELFF.

The chain has TRBV19 and TRBJ2-7; no firm D call. With 0 bases removed from V and 3 bases from J, the gap between germline ends came to 6 bases. From germline, CDR1 is LNHDA and CDR2 SQIVND (reference sequence). The CDR3 sequence is 13 residues long. The CDR3 bases are TGTGCCAGTAGTATAGATGCCAGCTACGAGCAGTACTTC. Amino acids: CASSIDASYEQYF.

This clonotype appeared a single time. This may be a read error, as it is one base from a much larger clone. This chain joins TRBV7-9 and TRBJ2-7; 7 nucleotides match TRBD1. This CDR3 spans 14 amino acids. Germline loops: CDR1 SEHNR, CDR2 FQNEAQ (reference sequence). CDR3 bases: TGTGTCACCGAACGACAGGGCGAATCGTACGAGCAGTACTTC. Its protein is CVTERQGESYEQYF.

In this sample, this clonotype turned up many times. V gene TRBV28 combines with J gene TRBJ2-7; D is unclear. The CDR3 runs 13 residues. Per germline, CDR1 MDHEN and CDR2 SYDVKM. V was shortened by 8 bases and J by 5 bases, with 16 bases between the two germline ends. The CDR3 loop is CASGDRATDEQYF. DNA for the CDR3: TGTGCCAGCGGCGATAGGGCGACGGACGAGCAGTACTTC.

This clonotype has ten or more counts. The rearrangement joins TRBV12-3 or TRBV12-4 to TRBJ2-7; a weak D match, TRBD1 (5 bases). V was trimmed by 3 bases and J by 3 bases, leaving 12 bases between them. This CDR3 comprises 14 residues. DNA of the CDR3: TGTGCCAGCAGTTTTCCGGAAGGGGACTACGAGCAGTACTTC. Its protein is CASSFPEGDYEQYF.

In this sample, this clonotype turned up many times. The rearrangement links TRBV7-2 to TRBJ1-3; D gene unclear. Trimming shortened V by 3 bases and J by 4 bases, and 4 bases separated the two germline ends. This CDR3 comprises 12 residues. CDR1 is SGHTA, CDR2 FQGNSA, per germline. CDR3 sequence: CASSFRGNTIYF. DNA of the CDR3: TGTGCCAGCAGCTTTAGGGGAAACACCATATATTTT.

By sample fraction, this clonotype is medium-sized. The chain couples TRBV11-2 to TRBJ1-1; D unresolved. With 2 bases removed from V and 1 base from J, the gap between germline ends came to 8 bases. Per germline, CDR1 SGHAT and CDR2 FQNNGV. This CDR3 is 14 amino acids long. CDR3 sequence reads: CASSLRTGNTEAFF. The CDR3 coding sequence is TGTGCCAGCAGCTTACGGACGGGGAACACTGAAGCTTTCTTT. The whole variable domain, remainder taken from reference TRBV11-2 and TRBJ1-1, is EAGVAQSPRYKIIEKRQSVAFWCNPISGHATLYWYQQILGQGPKLLIQFQNNGVVDDSQLPKDRFSAERLKGVDSTLKIQPAKLEDSAVYLCASSLRTGNTEAFFGQGTRLTVV.

This clonotype has at least ten counts. This rearrangement joins TRBV10-2 to TRBJ2-5; 8 bases are shared with TRBD1. V dropped 6 bases and J dropped 2; count of bases not matched to a gene: 8. This CDR3 has 15 amino acids. CDR1 is WSHSY and CDR2 is SAAADI in the germline V gene. Here the CDR3 DNA reads TGCGCCAGCAGAAGGACAGGGAGTCTGCAAGAGACCCAGTACTTC. It specifies CASRRTGSLQETQYF.

This clonotype was counted once. The chain has TRBV2 and TRBJ1-6; 7 positions match TRBD1. This CDR3 region has 13 residues. The V gene's germline CDR1 is SNHLY and CDR2 FYNNEI. Germline trimming cut 6 bases from V and 7 bases from J; bases unmatched to any gene: 3. CDR3 bases: TGTGCCAGCAGGGGGACAGCCAATTCACCCCTCCACTTT. Translating it yields CASRGTANSPLHF. Based on the CDR3 plus reference TRBV2 and TRBJ1-6, the full variable domain is EPEVTQTPSHQVTQMGQEVILRCVPISNHLYFYWYRQILGQKVEFLVSFYNNEISEKSEIFDDQFSVERPDGSNFTLKIRSTKLEDSAMYFCASRGTANSPLHFGNGTRLTVT.

This clonotype was seen ten or more times. This sequence joins TRBV7-9 and TRBJ1-5; D call uncertain. Per the germline V gene, CDR1 is SEHNR and CDR2 is FQNEAQ (reference sequence). This CDR3 spans 15 amino acids. With 1 base removed from V and 0 bases from J, the gap between germline ends came to 7 bases. The chain's CDR3 is CASSLVGSSNQPQHF. In nucleotides, the CDR3 is TGTGCCAGCAGCTTAGTGGGCAGTAGCAATCAGCCCCAGCATTTT.

This clonotype was seen ten or more times. The chain joins TRBV4-3 to TRBJ2-1, with 9 bases lining up with TRBD1. With 1 base clipped from V and 6 bases from J, the junction kept 28 bases outside the gene matches. The CDR3 covers 23 residues. Germline loops: CDR1 LGHNA, CDR2 YSLEER. The CDR3 sequence: CASSQVSYSSLWAGTGLPNEQFF. The CDR3 region has the DNA TGCGCCAGCAGCCAAGTTTCCTATTCGTCTCTATGGGCCGGGACAGGGTTGCCCAATGAGCAGTTCTTC.

This clonotype was recorded many times. As DNA, the CDR3 is TGTGCCAGCAGTGCGAGGGTACCGAACACCGGGGAGCTGTTTTTT. This codes for CASSARVPNTGELFF. This chain connects TRBV2 to TRBJ2-2; weak D call: TRBD2 (5 bases). The germline V gene has CDR1 SNHLY and CDR2 FYNNEI. V was trimmed by 4 bases and J by 0 bases, leaving 9 bases between them. The CDR3 spans 15 residues.

This clonotype was observed at least ten times. This chain joins TRBV6-1 and TRBJ1-5; tentative D call: TRBD1 (6 bases). Germline V gene data show CDR1 as MNHNS and CDR2 as SASEGT. With 6 bases removed from V and 0 bases from J, the gap between germline ends came to 9 bases. This CDR3 spans 14 amino acids. CDR3 coding DNA: TGTGCCAGCAGGGACAGCTATAGCAATCAGCCCCAGCATTTT. Translation: CASRDSYSNQPQHF.

With regard to this clonotype: Just one base apart from a much larger clone, this may be a read error. This chain links TRBV7-2 with TRBJ1-4, with no clear D. The CDR3 loop spans 14 amino acids. Germline V lookup: CDR1 SGHTA, CDR2 FQGNSA. Trimming took 4 bases from V and 10 from J, leaving 16 bases between them. CDR3 residues: CASSSPWAVGKLFF. The CDR3 DNA reads TGTGCCAGCAGCTCCCCGTGGGCAGTCGGAAAACTGTTTTTT.

The table lists this clonotype with many counts. The chain links TRBV3-1 to TRBJ2-3; possibly TRBD2 for D (6 bases). Germline values: CDR1 LGHDT, CDR2 YNNKEL (reference sequence). This CDR3 is built from 15 residues. Trimming cost V 0 bases and J 1 base, with 8 bases left between them. CDR3 sequence reads: CASSQEWGGTDTQYF. The CDR3 nucleotides are TGTGCCAGCAGCCAAGAGTGGGGGGGCACAGATACGCAGTATTTT.